One sample yielded the 12 T cell receptor beta chains listed below, sequenced in a study of prognosis after radiotherapy for stage I lung cancer. From genomic DNA, two-round multiplex PCR was used to amplify TCR beta CDR3. Primers targeting each individual TRBV and TRBJ gene were applied in first-round PCR. MiXCR was run by TCRdb on the multiplex PCR reads, yielding one entry per CDR3 protein. The profile shows over 10,000 distinct CDR3 sequences, around 50% of them singletons. The material was PBMCs, obtained before or after stereotactic body radiation therapy (not recorded which). These receptors all stem from a donor aged 50 or older with non-small cell lung cancer.

This clonotype appeared many times. This could be a read error, since a much larger clone is one nucleotide away. This chain uses TRBV18 with TRBJ2-7, with D uncertain. This CDR3 has 13 amino acids. The germline gives CDR1 KGHSH, CDR2 LQKENI. CDR3 protein: CASTPSASYEQYF. CDR3 in DNA: TGTGCCAGCACACCATCCGCCTCCTACGAGCAGTACTTC.

This clonotype was detected only a few times. This chain links TRBV18 with TRBJ2-7; no reliable D call. With 5 bases removed from V and 6 bases from J, the gap between germline ends came to 11 bases. There are 12 residues in the CDR3. Germline CDR1 KGHSH, CDR2 LQKENI. The CDR3, as DNA: TGTGCCAGCTCAAAATACCCCGCCGAGCAGTACTTC. It translates to CASSKYPAEQYF.

By frequency in the sample, this clonotype is medium-sized. V gene TRBV27 combines with J gene TRBJ1-2; TRBD1 matches 7 bases. Germline lookup yields CDR1 MNHEY and CDR2 SMNVEV (reference sequence). V shed 3 bases, J shed 6 bases, and the junction held 7 bases outside the gene matches. This CDR3 is built from 14 residues. CDR3: CASSLSGQSHGYTF. DNA for the CDR3: TGTGCCAGCAGTTTGTCGGGACAGAGTCATGGCTACACCTTC.

This clonotype has a count of ten or more. The chain's CDR3 is CASRGDDGANYGYTF. The CDR3 nucleotides read TGTGCCAGCAGGGGAGACGACGGAGCTAACTATGGCTACACCTTC. The V and J genes are TRBV28 and TRBJ1-2; D ambiguous. The CDR3 extends over 15 amino acids. The germline V gene has CDR1 MDHEN and CDR2 SYDVKM. Trimming took 6 bases from V and 0 from J, leaving 14 bases between them.

The rearrangement links TRBV3-1 to TRBJ2-6; D possibly corresponds to TRBD1 (5 bases). The V and J ends lost 7 bases and 1 base respectively, with 11 bases between them. Germline assignment: CDR1 LGHDT and CDR2 YNNKEL (reference sequence). This CDR3 is 15 amino acids long. The CDR3 DNA is TGTGCCAGCAACCGACAGCAGTCTGGGGCCAACGTCCTGACTTTC. The encoded protein is CASNRQQSGANVLTF.

This clonotype is deemed medium-sized. The chain employs TRBV7-2 and TRBJ2-3, with 8 bases fitting TRBD2. CDR3 size: 16 residues. Germline values: CDR1 SGHTA, CDR2 FQGNSA. J gave up 2 bases and V 1 base, and 5 bases lay outside the gene matches. CDR3 amino acids: CASSLDGREATDTQYF. Written as DNA, the CDR3 is TGTGCCAGCAGCTTAGATGGGCGGGAGGCCACAGATACGCAGTATTTT.

This clonotype was detected only once. V usage is TRBV11-2 and J usage is TRBJ2-1; the match to TRBD2 covers 7 bases. Germline V gene data show CDR1 as SGHAT and CDR2 as FQNNGV. V trimming: 5 bases; J trimming: 0 bases; junction bases outside the gene matches: 10. The CDR3 consists of 17 residues. CDR3 DNA sequence: TGTGCCAGCAGCCCACGACTAGCAGAAAGCTCCTACAATGAGCAGTTCTTC. Amino acids: CASSPRLAESSYNEQFF.

As to this clonotype: This is likely an artifact of a read error, given a far larger clone one base away. This sequence joins TRBV6-4 and TRBJ1-5; tentatively, D is TRBD1 (6 bases). This CDR3 spans 16 amino acids. The germline gives CDR1 MRHNA, CDR2 SNTAGT. Trimming pared 10 bases from V and 2 bases from J, leaving 21 bases between. The CDR3, as DNA: TGTGCCACTTCAAGGGCAGGGGACTTATGCAATCAGCCCCAGCATTTT. Protein sequence: CATSRAGDLCNQPQHF.

The chain carries TRBV7-2 and TRBJ2-1; 12 bases fit TRBD2. Germline CDR1 is SGHTA and CDR2 is FQGNSA. The CDR3 contains 17 residues. The junction had 20 bases not matched to a gene; V was cut back by 5 bases and J by 15 bases. The CDR3 nucleotides read TGTGCCAGCAGCGCACGGCCCGGGACTAGCGGGCTCTTCGCTCTGTTCTTC. Its protein product is CASSARPGTSGLFALFF.

This sequence joins TRBV7-9 and TRBJ2-3; no clear D. Germline V gene lookup returns CDR1 SEHNR and CDR2 FQNEAQ (reference sequence). This CDR3 is built from 12 residues. V lost 2 bases and J lost 6, with 6 bases in between. The CDR3, as DNA: TGTGCCAGCAGCTTAAGAATTGATACGCAGTATTTT. Translating it yields CASSLRIDTQYF.

V usage is TRBV4-3 and J usage is TRBJ2-3, with D perhaps matching TRBD2 (5 bases). The germline V gene has CDR1 LGHNA and CDR2 YSLEER. The CDR3 sequence is 15 residues long. The DNA of the CDR3 is TGCCCTAGCAGCCAAGAAGGCCAGACCGGGATGACGCAGTATTTT. It yields the protein CPSSQEGQTGMTQYF.

The V call is TRBV11-2, the J call TRBJ2-2, with D perhaps TRBD2 (7 bases). Germline V gene lookup returns CDR1 SGHAT and CDR2 FQNNGV. V was trimmed by 4 bases and J by 6 bases, leaving 15 bases between them. The CDR3 runs 15 residues. CDR3 nucleotides: TGTGCCAGCAGCTCAGAGGGAGGGGGGGCCGGGGAGCTGTTTTTT. Encoded protein: CASSSEGGGAGELFF.